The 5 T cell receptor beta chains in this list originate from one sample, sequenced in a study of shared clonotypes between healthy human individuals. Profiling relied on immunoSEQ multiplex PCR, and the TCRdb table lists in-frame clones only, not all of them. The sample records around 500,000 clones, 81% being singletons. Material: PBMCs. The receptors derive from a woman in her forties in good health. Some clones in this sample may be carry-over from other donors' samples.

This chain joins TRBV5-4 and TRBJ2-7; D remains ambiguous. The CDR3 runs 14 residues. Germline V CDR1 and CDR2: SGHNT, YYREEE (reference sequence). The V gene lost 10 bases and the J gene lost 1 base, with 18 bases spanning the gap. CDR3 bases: TGTGCCTCCCGTCCAGACTCGCGATCCTACGAGCAGTACTTC. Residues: CASRPDSRSYEQYF.

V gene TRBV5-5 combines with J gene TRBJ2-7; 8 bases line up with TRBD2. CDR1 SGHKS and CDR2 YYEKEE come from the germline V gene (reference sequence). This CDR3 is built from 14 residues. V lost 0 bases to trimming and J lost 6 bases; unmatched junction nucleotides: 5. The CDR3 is CASSLVPGGSEQYF. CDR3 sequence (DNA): TGTGCCAGCAGCTTGGTTCCGGGAGGGAGCGAGCAGTACTTC. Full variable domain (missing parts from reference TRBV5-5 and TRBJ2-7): DAGVTQSPTHLIKTRGQQVTLRCSPISGHKSVSWYQQVLGQGPQFIFQYYEKEERGRGNFPDRFSARQFPNYSSELNVNALLLGDSALYLCASSLVPGGSEQYFGPGTRLTVT.

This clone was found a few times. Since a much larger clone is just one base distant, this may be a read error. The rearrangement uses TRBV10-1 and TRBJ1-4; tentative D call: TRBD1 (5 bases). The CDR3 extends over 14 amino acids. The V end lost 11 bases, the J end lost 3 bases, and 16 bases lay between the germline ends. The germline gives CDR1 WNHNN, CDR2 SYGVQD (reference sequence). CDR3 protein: CAESPTASNEKLFF. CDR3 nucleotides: TGCGCCGAATCTCCGACAGCCTCTAATGAAAAACTGTTTTTT.

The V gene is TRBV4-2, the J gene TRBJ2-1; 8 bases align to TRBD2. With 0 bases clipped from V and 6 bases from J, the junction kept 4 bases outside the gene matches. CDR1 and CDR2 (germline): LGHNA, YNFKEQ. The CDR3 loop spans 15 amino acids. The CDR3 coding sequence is TGTGCCAGCAGCCAAGATGGGACTAGTGTCAATGAGCAGTTCTTC. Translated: CASSQDGTSVNEQFF.

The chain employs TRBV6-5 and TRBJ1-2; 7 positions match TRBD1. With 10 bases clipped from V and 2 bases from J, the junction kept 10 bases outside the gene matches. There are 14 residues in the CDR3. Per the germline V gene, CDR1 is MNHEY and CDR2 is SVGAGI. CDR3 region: CAIRHRGSNYGYTF. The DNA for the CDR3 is TGTGCCATAAGACACAGGGGATCAAACTATGGCTACACCTTC.